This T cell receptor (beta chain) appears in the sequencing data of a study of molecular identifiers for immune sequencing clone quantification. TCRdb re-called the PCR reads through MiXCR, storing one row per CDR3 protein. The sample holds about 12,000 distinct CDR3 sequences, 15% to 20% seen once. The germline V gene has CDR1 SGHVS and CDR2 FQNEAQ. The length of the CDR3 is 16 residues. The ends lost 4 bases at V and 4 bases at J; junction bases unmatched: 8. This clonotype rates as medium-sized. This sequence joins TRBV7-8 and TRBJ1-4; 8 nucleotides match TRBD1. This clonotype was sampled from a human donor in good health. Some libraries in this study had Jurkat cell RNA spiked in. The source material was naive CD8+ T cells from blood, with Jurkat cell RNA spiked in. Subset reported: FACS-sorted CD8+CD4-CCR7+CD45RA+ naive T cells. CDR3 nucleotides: TGTGCCAGCAGCTCCATGGACAGGGAACTTAATGAAAAACTGTTTTTT. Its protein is CASSSMDRELNEKLFF.